Sequencing of this T cell receptor beta chain was carried out in a study of T cells after yellow fever vaccination. This clonotype was detected once. The CDR3 is 17 residues long. Germline values: CDR1 SGHVS, CDR2 FNYEAQ. J gave up 1 base and V 4 bases, and 10 bases lay outside the gene matches. Each CDR3 protein is one row after TCRdb ran MiXCR on the 5' RACE reads. The sample contains some 240,000 distinct CDR3 sequences, approximately 3% of which appear only once. The sequence was obtained from a man aged 18 to 30 who received the YFV17D yellow fever vaccine. The material was CD4+ T cells sorted from PBMCs, obtained 10 days after the yellow fever booster vaccination. This chain joins TRBV7-6 and TRBJ2-3; 8 positions agree with TRBD2. CDR3 amino acids: CASSWGSEAGGTDTQYF. CDR3 DNA sequence: TGTGCCAGCAGCTGGGGTTCAGAAGCGGGGGGCACAGATACGCAGTATTTT.